These 26 T cell receptor beta chains share one sample of origin, sequenced in a study of blood T cell repertoires in COVID-19 (TCRdb year 2020). The receptor library was made with the immunoSEQ multiplex PCR assay. In its TCRdb copy, this immuneACCESS table keeps in-frame sequences only and misses some clones. Where compared with another copy, unresolved V genes explain less than half of these, and the others have no known cause. This sample comprises roughly 250,000 clones, 75% to 85% of them detected only once. In total, the top ten clones hold more than 5% of the sample. Sequences were obtained from peripheral blood. Receptor source: a human donor in a cohort sampled during active COVID-19.

V usage is TRBV6-5 and J usage is TRBJ2-5; TRBD2 agrees at 14 bases. V lost 4 bases to trimming and J lost 5 bases; unmatched junction nucleotides: 6. The germline V gene encodes CDR1 MNHEY and CDR2 SVGAGI. The CDR3 has 16 residues. CDR3 sequence (DNA): TGTGCCAGCAGTTCCCAGGGACTAGCGGGAGTTGAGACCCAGTACTTC. It yields the protein CASSSQGLAGVETQYF.

V and J are TRBV27 and TRBJ1-2, with 8 bases lining up with TRBD1. J lost 8 bases, V lost 6 bases, and 11 bases had no gene match. CDR1 MNHEY and CDR2 SMNVEV come from the germline V gene (reference sequence). This CDR3 contains 14 residues. The CDR3 loop is CASSKQGEFNGYTF. CDR3 DNA: TGTGCCAGCAGCAAACAGGGGGAATTCAACGGCTACACCTTC.

The CDR3 nucleotides read TGTGCCAGCAGCCAGGATAACAGGGGAGGCTACTATGGCTACACCTTC. It translates to CASSQDNRGGYYGYTF. The chain links TRBV3-1 (or the pseudogene TRBV3-2) to TRBJ1-2; 7 nucleotides align to TRBD1. The V gene end was trimmed by 3 bases and the J gene end by 3 bases; junction bases not matched to a gene: 10. Germline loops: CDR1 LGHDT, CDR2 YNNKEL (reference sequence). The CDR3 runs to 16 residues.

The chain carries TRBV2 and TRBJ1-2; D is possibly TRBD1 (5 bases). The CDR3 spans 14 residues. From germline, CDR1 is SNHLY and CDR2 FYNNEI. With 6 bases removed from V and 3 bases from J, the gap between germline ends came to 14 bases. The CDR3, as DNA: TGTGCCAGCAGAGGAGGAGGGGCGTACTATGGCTACACCTTC. Residues: CASRGGGAYYGYTF.

This sequence joins TRBV7-9 and TRBJ2-1; 11 bases match TRBD2. The J segment lost 5 bases and the V segment lost 1 base, leaving 1 base of the junction unmatched. The length of the CDR3 is 15 residues. Germline CDR1 is SEHNR and CDR2 is FQNEAQ (reference sequence). The CDR3 protein is CASSLELAGDNEQFF. In nucleotides, the CDR3 is TGTGCCAGCAGCTTAGAACTAGCGGGAGACAATGAGCAGTTCTTC.

The rearrangement joins TRBV12-3 or TRBV12-4 to TRBJ2-7, with D perhaps TRBD2 (6 bases). CDR3 size: 12 residues. V lost 6 bases and J lost 4, with 10 bases in between. The CDR3: CASSRDLYEQYF. DNA of the CDR3: TGTGCCAGCAGCCGGGACTTGTACGAGCAGTACTTC.

The chain recombines TRBV6-5 with TRBJ2-3, with TRBD1 matching over 8 bases. The CDR3 extends over 14 amino acids. The germline CDR1 and CDR2 sequences are MNHEY and SVGAGI. Trimming cost V 5 bases and J 5 bases; bases outside gene matches: 6. DNA for the CDR3: TGTGCCAGCAGTCGCACAGGGGGACAAGATACGCAGTATTTT. This sequence encodes CASSRTGGQDTQYF.

The chain couples TRBV27 to TRBJ1-1; 7 bases map to TRBD1. The V gene's germline CDR1 is MNHEY and CDR2 SMNVEV (reference sequence). This CDR3 region has 15 residues. V was pared by 3 bases and J by 0 bases, with 4 bases of the junction left unmatched. The CDR3 loop is CASSFSGGMNTEAFF. The CDR3 DNA sequence: TGTGCCAGCAGTTTTTCAGGGGGGATGAACACTGAAGCTTTCTTT.

The gene calls are TRBV4-1 and TRBJ1-3; D is undetermined. Looked up from germline, CDR1 is MGHRA and CDR2 is YSYEKL. V gave up 2 bases and J gave up 0 bases, with 5 bases separating them. This CDR3 has 14 residues. DNA for the CDR3: TGCGCCAGCAGCCAACGTTCCTCTGGAAACACCATATATTTT. Its protein is CASSQRSSGNTIYF.

The chain couples TRBV2 to TRBJ2-3; 8 bases map to TRBD2. V was pared by 1 base and J by 0 bases, with 3 bases of the junction left unmatched. Germline V lookup: CDR1 SNHLY, CDR2 FYNNEI. This CDR3 is built from 16 residues. CDR3 bases: TGTGCCAGCAGTGAAGTTGGCGGGAGGAGCACAGATACGCAGTATTTT. This codes for CASSEVGGRSTDTQYF.

The chain uses TRBV30 and TRBJ1-3; TRBD1 aligns across 8 bases. V lost 8 bases, J lost 4 bases, and 4 bases stayed unmatched. Germline CDR1 reads GTSNPN; CDR2 reads SVGIG (reference sequence). The CDR3 is 12 amino acids. In nucleotides, the CDR3 is TGTGCCCGGACAGGGTTCGGAAACACCATATATTTT. Translating gives CARTGFGNTIYF.

The gene calls are TRBV25-1 and TRBJ1-1; 8 bases are shared with TRBD1. The CDR3 runs 13 residues. V lost 6 bases and J lost 4; bases outside the gene matches: 4. Germline-derived CDR1 and CDR2 are MGHDK and SYGVNS. The CDR3 loop reads CASRDRVSTEAFF. CDR3 in DNA: TGTGCCAGCAGGGACAGGGTTAGCACTGAAGCTTTCTTT.

The rearrangement joins TRBV6-5 to TRBJ2-2; 7 bases are shared with TRBD1. The CDR3 spans 14 residues. The V and J ends lost 7 bases and 4 bases, in that order; junction bases with no gene match: 6. The V gene's germline CDR1 is MNHEY and CDR2 SVGAGI. For the CDR3, the DNA is TGTGCCAGCAATCAGGGGGATAGCACCGGGGAGCTGTTTTTT. As protein: CASNQGDSTGELFF.

This clone was seen only once. The J gene is TRBJ2-7, the V gene TRBV2; 9 bases are a match to TRBD2. The V gene end was trimmed by 11 bases and the J gene end by 1 base; junction bases not matched to a gene: 9. Germline CDR1 is SNHLY and CDR2 is FYNNEI. The CDR3 is 14 amino acids. DNA of the CDR3: TGTGCCGCCCTTAGCGGGGGCCTGTCCTACGAGCAGTACTTC. Amino acid sequence: CAALSGGLSYEQYF.

The chain is built from TRBV7-9 and TRBJ2-2, with TRBD1 matching over 7 bases. Germline V gene lookup returns CDR1 SEHNR and CDR2 FQNEAQ (reference sequence). The junction had 11 bases not matched to a gene; V was cut back by 2 bases and J by 5 bases. CDR3 length: 17 residues. CDR3 nucleotides: TGTGCCAGCAGCTTAATCAGAACAGGGGTAATAACCGGGGAGCTGTTTTTT. Amino acid sequence: CASSLIRTGVITGELFF. The entire variable domain, with the rest obtained from reference TRBV7-9 and TRBJ2-2, is as follows: DTGVSQNPRHKITKRGQNVTFRCDPISEHNRLYWYRQTLGQGPEFLTYFQNEAQLEKSRLLSDRFSAERPKGSFSTLEIQRTEQGDSAMYLCASSLIRTGVITGELFFGEGSRLTVL.

The rearrangement joins TRBV19 to TRBJ1-1; TRBD1 is a possible D gene (6 bases). The CDR3 totals 13 residues. The V end was cut by 6 bases, the J end by 3 bases, with 11 bases between. Germline V gives CDR1 LNHDA, CDR2 SQIVND (reference sequence). The CDR3 is CASSHKGDTEAFF. CDR3 DNA: TGTGCCAGTAGCCATAAGGGGGACACTGAAGCTTTCTTT.

CDR3 in DNA: TGTGCCAGCAGGTCCACGGGACAGGTCTTTGGCTACACCTTC. It encodes CASRSTGQVFGYTF. The chain employs TRBV6-5 and TRBJ1-2; 8 positions match TRBD1. V gave up 6 bases and J gave up 7 bases; unmatched junction bases: 10. The CDR3 is 14 amino acids. Germline CDR1 MNHEY, CDR2 SVGAGI.

The genes are TRBV18 and TRBJ2-3; 7 nucleotides agree with TRBD1. Germline CDR1 KGHSH, CDR2 LQKENI. J gave up 0 bases and V 3 bases, and 0 bases lay outside the gene matches. This CDR3 has 14 amino acids. The CDR3 coding sequence is TGTGCCAGCTCACCGACAGGGAGCACAGATACGCAGTATTTT. This gives the protein CASSPTGSTDTQYF.

The chain links TRBV5-1 to TRBJ1-1, with D perhaps TRBD1 (5 bases). This CDR3 has 14 amino acids. Germline CDR1 is SGHRS and CDR2 is YFSETQ. Trimming pared 7 bases from V and 5 bases from J, leaving 18 bases between. CDR3 in DNA: TGCGCCAGCCGGAGGGAGGGGATGGGAACTGAAGCTTTCTTT. This gives the protein CASRREGMGTEAFF. Full variable domain (missing parts from reference TRBV5-1 and TRBJ1-1): KAGVTQTPRYLIKTRGQQVTLSCSPISGHRSVSWYQQTPGQGLQFLFEYFSETQRNKGNFPGRFSGRQFSNSRSEMNVSTLELGDSALYLCASRREGMGTEAFFGQGTRLTVV.

Notes on this clone: Germline and junction disagree at one end, which may indicate a read error. The chain is built from TRBV7-7 and TRBJ2-2, with 7 bases matching TRBD1. The germline V gene has CDR1 SSHAT and CDR2 FNYEAQ (reference sequence). The CDR3 runs 15 residues. The CDR3 region is CASSFAGGGTGELFF. The CDR3 DNA is TGTGCTAGCAGCTTTGCAGGGGGTGGTACCGGGGAGCTGTTTTTT.

The V call is TRBV5-1, the J call TRBJ1-6; D is unclear. Trimming cost V 0 bases and J 0 bases, with 7 bases left between them. CDR3 length: 16 residues. CDR1 SGHRS and CDR2 YFSETQ come from the germline V gene. The CDR3 DNA follows: TGCGCCAGCAGCTTGGACGGGAACTCCTATAATTCACCCCTCCACTTT. Amino acids: CASSLDGNSYNSPLHF.

V usage is TRBV15 and J usage is TRBJ2-7, with 8 bases matching TRBD1. This CDR3 comprises 15 residues. Germline V lookup: CDR1 LNHNV, CDR2 YYDKDF (reference sequence). The J segment lost 7 bases and the V segment lost 1 base, leaving 9 bases of the junction unmatched. In nucleotides, the CDR3 is TGTGCCACCAGCAGAGGACAGGGGTTACTTCTTGAGCAGTACTTC. Translation gives CATSRGQGLLLEQYF.

As concerns this clone: Other DNA sequences in the sample encode the same CDR3. The chain couples TRBV24-1 to TRBJ2-1; weak D call: TRBD1 (6 bases). The V end lost 7 bases, the J end lost 8 bases, and 11 bases lay between the germline ends. Germline V gene sequence: CDR1 KGHDR, CDR2 SFDVKD. The CDR3 totals 12 residues. The CDR3 sequence: CATRGARDEQFF. The CDR3 DNA is TGTGCCACCAGGGGGGCTAGAGATGAGCAGTTCTTC.

V is TRBV7-2 and J is TRBJ2-1, with TRBD2 matching over 8 bases. Germline V lookup: CDR1 SGHTA, CDR2 FQGNSA. The CDR3 has 17 residues. V lost 5 bases, J lost 3 bases, and 12 bases stayed unmatched. DNA for the CDR3: TGTGCCAGCAGCCCGGACCCCACTAGCGGCCTCTACAATGAGCAGTTCTTC. Its protein product is CASSPDPTSGLYNEQFF. Looking up the rest from reference TRBV7-2 and TRBJ2-1 gives the full variable domain: GAGVSQSPSNKVTEKGKDVELRCDPISGHTALYWYRQSLGQGLEFLIYFQGNSAPDKSGLPSDRFSAERTGGSVSTLTIQRTQQEDSAVYLCASSPDPTSGLYNEQFFGPGTRLTVL.

The chain carries TRBV6-5 and TRBJ1-5; a possible D gene is TRBD1 (5 bases). The CDR3 spans 15 residues. V was pared by 0 bases and J by 1 base, with 7 bases between. The V gene's germline CDR1 is MNHEY and CDR2 SVGAGI. The CDR3 DNA reads TGTGCCAGCAGTTACTCGAAGGGGAGCAATCAGCCCCAGCATTTT. This translates into CASSYSKGSNQPQHF.

The chain carries TRBV4-2 and TRBJ2-4; possibly TRBD1 for D (6 bases). Trimming left V 4 bases short and J 6 bases short, with 31 bases between. From germline, CDR1 is LGHNA and CDR2 YNFKEQ. The CDR3 is 20 amino acids. The CDR3 sequence: CASSRDAQTGRIDGGNIQYF. The DNA of the CDR3 is TGTGCCAGCAGCCGGGACGCACAAACAGGGCGGATCGATGGGGGAAACATTCAGTACTTC.